This TCR beta chain derives from a study of blood T cell repertoires in COVID-19. Study-level background: Nucleic acid was either cDNA or gDNA, and it came from T cells, B-cell-depleted T cells, or PBMCs.

This clone was detected once. Assignments of participants to cohorts depended upon their own reported clinical history. In the 2 weeks before study entry, exposed participants met a COVID-19 case, which was PCR-confirmed or clinician-diagnosed. This CDR3 has 14 residues. Deletions cut 2 bases from V and 3 bases from J, with 11 bases between. Germline CDR1 is MDHEN and CDR2 is SYDVKM. Method: immunoSEQ multiplex PCR; TCRdb's copy keeps in-frame clones and lacks some. Among around 330,000 clones, 85% were seen once, and the ten largest hold 1.5% to 2%. The chain links TRBV28 to TRBJ2-7; a weak D match, TRBD1 (6 bases). The sequence came from a woman in her twenties or thirties who had been exposed to COVID-19. Sequencing was done on a sample of PBMCs or T cells enriched from blood (not recorded which). CDR3 in amino acids: CASSLGRGIYEQYF. In DNA form, the CDR3 reads TGTGCCAGCAGTTTAGGCAGGGGCATCTACGAGCAGTACTTC.